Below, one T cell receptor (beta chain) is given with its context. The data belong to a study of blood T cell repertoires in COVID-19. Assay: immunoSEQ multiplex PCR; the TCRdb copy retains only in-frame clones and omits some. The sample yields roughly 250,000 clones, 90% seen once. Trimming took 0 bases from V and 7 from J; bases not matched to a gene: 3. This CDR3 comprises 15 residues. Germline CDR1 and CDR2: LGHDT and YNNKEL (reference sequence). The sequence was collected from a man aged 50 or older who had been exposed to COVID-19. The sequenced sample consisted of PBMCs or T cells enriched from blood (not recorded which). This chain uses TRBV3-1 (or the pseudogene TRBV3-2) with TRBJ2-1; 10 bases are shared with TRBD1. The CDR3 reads CASSQDWDRGNEQFF. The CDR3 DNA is TGTGCCAGCAGCCAAGACTGGGACAGGGGTAATGAGCAGTTCTTC.